A single sample gave rise to the 8 T cell receptor beta chains below, sequenced in a study of blood T cell repertoires in COVID-19. The data were produced by immunoSEQ multiplex PCR, yet TCRdb's version contains in-frame clones alone and is incomplete. The repertoire has more than 70,000 clones, 80% to 85% of them found once; the top ten carry roughly a quarter. The source material was peripheral blood. The receptors stem from a human donor in a cohort sampled during active COVID-19.

V gene TRBV6-5 combines with J gene TRBJ1-2; tentative D call: TRBD1 (6 bases). The CDR3 runs to 12 residues. Trimming pared 6 bases from V and 9 bases from J, leaving 14 bases between. Germline assignment: CDR1 MNHEY and CDR2 SVGAGI. The CDR3 reads CASRDWTVRYTF. DNA for the CDR3: TGTGCCAGCAGGGACTGGACAGTGCGCTACACCTTC.

The V call is TRBV5-1, the J call TRBJ2-7, with TRBD1 matching over 10 bases. The CDR3 runs 16 residues. The germline CDR1 and CDR2 sequences are SGHRS and YFSETQ. The J segment lost 0 bases and the V segment lost 4 bases, leaving 7 bases of the junction unmatched. The CDR3 DNA sequence: TGCGCCAGCAGCGTCTGGACAGGGGGGAGCTCCTACGAGCAGTACTTC. Encoded protein: CASSVWTGGSSYEQYF.

The chain employs TRBV7-3 and TRBJ2-3, with D possibly matching TRBD1 (6 bases). V shed 0 bases and J shed 5 bases, with 9 bases lying between them. The CDR3 covers 14 residues. Germline V CDR1 and CDR2: SGHTA, FQGTGA. CDR3 nucleotide sequence: TGTGCCAGCAGCTTAACGGCAGGGGTAGATACGCAGTATTTT. Translating gives CASSLTAGVDTQYF.

V and J are TRBV7-9 and TRBJ2-2; 7 bases align to TRBD2. Unmatched junction bases numbered 3, after V lost 5 bases and J lost 0 bases. This CDR3 region has 15 residues. Germline V lookup: CDR1 SEHNR, CDR2 FQNEAQ (reference sequence). The CDR3 DNA sequence: TGTGCCAGCAGCCCGCGGGGGACGAACACCGGGGAGCTGTTTTTT. As protein: CASSPRGTNTGELFF.

There are a few counts of this clone. This chain links TRBV5-1 with TRBJ1-1, with a possible D match to TRBD1 (6 bases). Germline CDR1 reads SGHRS; CDR2 reads YFSETQ. V lost 3 bases and J lost 2, with 8 bases in between. CDR3 size: 13 residues. The CDR3 DNA sequence: TGCGCCAGCAGCTCGACAGGAAACACTGAAGCTTTCTTT. Amino acid sequence: CASSSTGNTEAFF.

In its sample, this clone was seen a few times. The gene calls are TRBV7-9 and TRBJ1-2; D is perhaps TRBD1 (5 bases). Germline CDR1 SEHNR, CDR2 FQNEAQ (reference sequence). The CDR3 loop spans 17 amino acids. The ends were cut back, 2 bases at V and 6 bases at J, with 22 bases in the middle. The CDR3: CASSLISLRRGKDGYTF. In nucleotides, the CDR3 is TGTGCCAGCAGCTTAATTTCCCTCCGGAGGGGCAAAGATGGCTACACCTTC.

The chain employs TRBV3-1 (or the pseudogene TRBV3-2) and TRBJ2-7; D is uncertain. The germline gives CDR1 LGHDT, CDR2 YNNKEL (reference sequence). Trimming took 0 bases from V and 12 from J, leaving 18 bases between them. This CDR3 comprises 14 residues. The CDR3 nucleotides read TGTGCCAGCAGCCAAGAGGTCCCCGCCTTGAGTACGTACTTC. Amino acids: CASSQEVPALSTYF.

This chain links TRBV7-3 with TRBJ2-3; 9 bases are a match to TRBD2. The CDR3 has 15 residues. Germline CDR1 is SGHTA and CDR2 is FQGTGA. The V and J ends lost 5 bases and 4 bases, in that order; junction bases with no gene match: 7. CDR3 coding DNA: TGTGCCAGCAGCCCAGGGCGGGGGGGCGCAGATACGCAGTATTTT. Translation: CASSPGRGGADTQYF.